The rows below give T cell receptor beta chains drawn from one sample of a study of T cell changes during pregnancy in multiple sclerosis. The protocol was immunoSEQ multiplex PCR, while the TCRdb copy is restricted to in-frame clones and leaves out a portion. The repertoire holds just over 35,000 clones, roughly 93% seen once, with 0.4% to 0.45% in the top ten. Sequenced here: CD4+ T cells from peripheral blood mononuclear cells, sampled in the first trimester of pregnancy. The source is a female donor with multiple sclerosis, enrolled in a pregnancy study. CDR3s include the opening cysteine and the closing phenylalanine or tryptophan. A D gene is named only where the DNA matches it firmly. The size of a clone is reported for some rows only, either as once, few or many, or as a class for expanded clones.

v_call	j_call	d_call	clone_size	cdr3_aa	cdr3_nt
TRBV18	TRBJ2-2	TRBD1	.	CASSPPGQGVGREHRGAVF	TGTGCCAGCTCGCCGCCGGGACAGGGTGTTGGGAGAGAACACCGGGGAGCTGTTTTT
TRBV7-6	TRBJ2-2	.	.	CASSLAPRGELFF	TGTGCCAGCAGCTTAGCGCCGAGGGGGGAGCTGTTTTTT
TRBV9	TRBJ2-3	.	.	CASSPGPEADTQYF	TGTGCCAGCAGCCCCGGGCCGGAGGCAGATACGCAGTATTTT
TRBV5-3	TRBJ1-5	TRBD1	.	CARSSFRTGSNQPQHF	TGTGCCAGAAGCTCATTCCGGACAGGCAGCAATCAGCCCCAGCATTTT
TRBV7-9	TRBJ1-4	.	.	CASSARGGELFF	TGTGCCAGCAGCGCCAGGGGTGGGGAACTGTTTTTT
TRBV9	TRBJ1-3	.	once	CASSVEGGGGNTIYF	TGTGCCAGCAGCGTAGAGGGGGGAGGGGGAAACACCATATATTTT
TRBV5-1	TRBJ1-2	TRBD1	.	CASTWGQGPYGYTF	TGCGCCAGCACCTGGGGACAGGGGCCCTATGGCTACACCTTC
TRBV9	TRBJ1-4	.	.	CASSVGGAGEKLFF	TGTGCCAGCAGCGTAGGGGGCGCAGGTGAAAAACTGTTTTTT
TRBV19	TRBJ2-2	.	.	CASSIGEFTGELFF	TGTGCCAGTAGTATCGGGGAGTTCACCGGGGAGCTGTTTTTT
TRBV5-4	TRBJ2-5	TRBD1	.	CASSFPGQGQETQYF	TGTGCCAGCAGCTTCCCCGGACAGGGTCAAGAGACCCAGTACTTC
TRBV28	TRBJ2-2	TRBD2	.	CASSLVGSGMTGELFF	TGTGCCAGCAGTTTAGTGGGGAGCGGGATGACCGGGGAGCTGTTTTTT
TRBV7-2	TRBJ2-7	.	.	CASSLSSPIPYEQYF	TGTGCCAGCAGCTTGAGTAGCCCGATTCCCTACGAGCAGTACTTC
TRBV6-1	TRBJ1-5	TRBD1	.	CASWAGQGDQPQHF	TGTGCCAGCTGGGCGGGACAGGGAGATCAGCCCCAGCATTTT
TRBV19	TRBJ2-1	.	.	CASSIGGTGWVTNEQFF	TGTGCCAGTAGTATTGGTGGAACAGGGTGGGTGACCAATGAGCAGTTCTTC
TRBV11-2	TRBJ2-2	.	.	CASSLGGVELFF	TGTGCCAGCAGCTTAGGCGGGGTGGAGCTGTTTTTT
TRBV6-5	TRBJ2-3	.	.	CASSLDFSTDTQYF	TGTGCCAGCAGTCTGGACTTCAGCACAGATACGCAGTATTTT
TRBV6-5	TRBJ1-6	TRBD1	.	CASSFDRVYFSPLHF	TGTGCCAGCAGTTTCGACAGGGTCTATTTTTCACCCCTCCACTTT
TRBV9	TRBJ2-7	TRBD2	once	CASSVAGGLSYEQYF	TGTGCCAGCAGCGTAGCGGGAGGGCTAAGCTACGAGCAGTACTTC
TRBV7-8	TRBJ2-5	.	.	CASSPLGWGLQETQYF	TGTGCCAGCAGCCCGTTAGGGTGGGGGCTGCAAGAGACCCAGTACTTC
TRBV10-1	TRBJ2-4	.	once	CASTLIWGVQYF	TGCGCCAGCACCCTGATTTGGGGGGTTCAGTACTTC
TRBV28	TRBJ1-1	.	.	CASSLTTNTEAFF	TGTGCCAGCAGTTTGACAACGAACACTGAAGCTTTCTTT
TRBV6-5	TRBJ2-1	TRBD2	.	CASRGLAGGNNEQFF	TGTGCCAGCAGAGGACTAGCGGGGGGTAATAATGAGCAGTTCTTC
TRBV30	TRBJ2-2	TRBD2	.	CAWEARVAGALFF	TGTGCCTGGGAGGCAAGGGTGGCGGGAGCGCTGTTTTTT
TRBV7-9	TRBJ2-7	.	once	CASSPGFLASNF	TGTGCCAGCAGCCCCGGATTCCTAGCTTCTAACTTC
TRBV29-1	TRBJ2-7	TRBD1	.	CSVGFRGSPYEQYF	TGCAGCGTAGGATTCAGGGGGTCCCCCTACGAGCAGTACTTC
TRBV28	TRBJ2-7	TRBD2	.	CASSVHSGTSGGGAYEQYF	TGTGCCAGCAGTGTTCATTCCGGGACTAGCGGGGGGGGAGCCTACGAGCAGTACTTC
TRBV11-2	TRBJ2-1	TRBD1	.	CASSRTGGLTEQFF	TGTGCCAGCAGCCGGACAGGGGGCCTTACTGAGCAGTTCTTC
TRBV30	TRBJ2-1	.	.	CAWSTDRNNEQFF	TGTGCCTGGAGCACAGACAGAAACAATGAGCAGTTCTTC
TRBV5-4	TRBJ2-7	.	.	CASSPQGLLYEQYF	TGTGCCAGCAGCCCGCAAGGACTTCTCTACGAGCAGTACTTC
TRBV11-2	TRBJ1-5	.	few	CASSLDALQPQHF	TGTGCCAGCAGCTTAGATGCCCTACAGCCCCAGCATTTT
TRBV15	TRBJ2-3	.	.	CATSRRASTDTQYF	TGTGCCACCAGCAGGAGGGCCAGCACAGATACGCAGTATTTT
TRBV2	TRBJ1-1	TRBD1	.	CASQGQGQAEAFF	TGTGCCAGCCAGGGGCAGGGACAGGCTGAAGCTTTCTTT
TRBV5-1	TRBJ2-7	.	.	CASSSWRLPYEQYF	TGCGCCAGCAGCTCCTGGCGGCTCCCGTACGAGCAGTACTTC
TRBV15	TRBJ2-7	.	.	CATSRDLGSGTRSYEQYF	TGTGCCACCAGCAGAGATCTTGGGAGCGGGACACGATCCTACGAGCAGTACTTC
TRBV11-2	TRBJ2-3	TRBD2	.	CASSSGVAGVTDTQYF	TGTGCCAGCAGCTCGGGGGTAGCGGGGGTTACAGATACGCAGTATTTT
TRBV5-5	TRBJ2-2	.	.	CASSYGTFDTGELFF	TGTGCCAGCAGCTACGGGACATTCGACACCGGGGAGCTGTTTTTT
TRBV7-2	TRBJ1-2	TRBD1	.	CASSSLDRGYGYTF	TGTGCCAGCAGCTCCCTCGACAGGGGCTATGGCTACACCTTC
TRBV10-1	TRBJ2-2	.	.	CASSEVMGLHTGELFF	TGCGCCAGCAGTGAGGTAATGGGACTCCACACCGGGGAGCTGTTTTTT
TRBV7-6	TRBJ2-2	TRBD1	.	CASSLVVRTGNTGELFF	TGTGCCAGCAGCTTAGTTGTCCGGACAGGGAACACCGGGGAGCTGTTTTTT
TRBV27	TRBJ2-1	TRBD2	.	CASSSYLSGRARNEQFF	TGTGCCAGCAGTTCTTACCTCAGCGGGAGGGCCCGCAATGAGCAGTTCTTC
TRBV2	TRBJ2-5	.	.	CASSETVETQYF	TGTGCCAGCAGTGAAACGGTGGAGACCCAGTACTTC
TRBV28	TRBJ2-1	.	.	CASSFNSGTVNEQFF	TGTGCCAGCAGTTTCAACTCCGGGACTGTAAATGAGCAGTTCTTC
TRBV2	TRBJ1-6	.	.	CASRGAIFSPLHF	TGTGCCAGCAGAGGGGCGATTTTTTCACCCCTCCACTTT
TRBV5-1	TRBJ2-1	TRBD2	.	CASQRLAGVGAHNEQFF	TGCGCCAGCCAGAGACTAGCGGGAGTTGGGGCCCACAATGAGCAGTTCTTC
TRBV5-1	TRBJ2-3	.	once	CASSLGDTQYF	TGCGCCAGCAGCCTAGGAGATACGCAGTATTTT
TRBV6-5	TRBJ1-1	.	.	CASSYRGLSLEAFF	TGTGCCAGCAGTTACCGGGGACTTTCTCTTGAAGCTTTCTTT
TRBV4-1	TRBJ2-7	TRBD2	.	CASSLAGGNSYEQYF	TGCGCCAGCAGCCTAGCGGGAGGGAACTCCTACGAGCAGTACTTC
TRBV27	TRBJ2-3	.	.	CASSSRQLTDTQYF	TGTGCCAGCAGTTCTCGACAGCTCACAGATACGCAGTATTTT
TRBV7-9	TRBJ1-1	TRBD1	.	CASSSRDRGLMNTEAFF	TGTGCCAGCAGCTCCCGGGACAGGGGACTCATGAACACTGAAGCTTTCTTT
TRBV7-9	TRBJ1-1	.	once	CASSLTPTGRTEAFF	TGTGCCAGCAGCCTGACACCGACGGGGAGGACTGAAGCTTTCTTT
TRBV19	TRBJ2-1	.	.	CASSMRIGEQFF	TGTGCCAGTAGTATGCGGATTGGTGAGCAGTTCTTC
TRBV7-2	TRBJ1-1	.	once	CASSSAGANTEAFF	TGTGCCAGCAGCTCAGCGGGGGCGAACACTGAAGCTTTCTTT
TRBV4-1	TRBJ1-5	.	.	CASSQDRSGNQPQHF	TGCGCCAGCAGCCAAGATAGGTCAGGGAATCAGCCCCAGCATTTT
TRBV10-3	TRBJ1-6	TRBD1	.	CAISSGGDSPLHF	TGTGCCATTAGTTCAGGGGGTGATTCACCCCTCCACTTT
TRBV18	TRBJ2-7	.	.	CASSPRLSYEQYF	TGTGCCAGCTCCCCCCGACTATCCTACGAGCAGTACTTC
TRBV23-1	TRBJ1-1	TRBD1	.	CASSRPTGVSENTEAFF	TGCGCCAGCAGTCGTCCGACAGGGGTGAGTGAGAACACTGAAGCTTTCTTT
TRBV11-2	TRBJ2-1	.	.	CASSLERNSYNEQFF	TGTGCCAGCAGCTTAGAGCGCAACTCCTACAATGAGCAGTTCTTC
TRBV13	TRBJ1-6	.	.	CASTQRQYNSPLHF	TGTGCCAGCACCCAGCGGCAGTATAATTCACCCCTCCACTTT
TRBV14	TRBJ2-2	.	once	CATKSTVNTGELFF	TGTGCCACCAAGAGCACGGTCAACACCGGGGAGCTGTTTTTT
TRBV28	TRBJ2-7	TRBD2	.	CASSFLSGTSPYEQYF	TGTGCCAGCAGTTTCTTGAGCGGGACTTCCCCCTACGAGCAGTACTTC